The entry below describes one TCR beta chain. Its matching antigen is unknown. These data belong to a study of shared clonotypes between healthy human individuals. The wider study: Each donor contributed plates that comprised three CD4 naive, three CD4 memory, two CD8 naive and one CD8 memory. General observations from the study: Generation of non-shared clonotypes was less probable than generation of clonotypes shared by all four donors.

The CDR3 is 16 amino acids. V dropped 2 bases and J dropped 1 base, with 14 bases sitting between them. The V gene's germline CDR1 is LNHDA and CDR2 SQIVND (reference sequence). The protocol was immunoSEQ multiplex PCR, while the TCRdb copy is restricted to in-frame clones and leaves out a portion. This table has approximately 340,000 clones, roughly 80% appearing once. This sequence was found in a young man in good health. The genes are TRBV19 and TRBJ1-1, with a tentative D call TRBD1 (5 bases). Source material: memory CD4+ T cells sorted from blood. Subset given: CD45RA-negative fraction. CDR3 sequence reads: CASSIRQGWGNTEAFF. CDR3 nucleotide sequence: TGTGCCAGTAGTATAAGGCAGGGTTGGGGGAACACTGAAGCTTTCTTT.